This TCR beta chain is drawn from a study of CD4 T cells in relation to SARS-CoV-2 and coronaviruses. Broader study findings: According to naive versus memory sequencing, detected responses are memory recall, not newly primed. The cross-reactivity analysis covered only spike protein, not other viral proteins.

Unexposed donor CD4+ T cells date from about 2010-2019, before the COVID-19 pandemic. In the case of this clone: Its matching antigen is unknown.

Germline CDR1 and CDR2: MGHDK and SYGVNS. This CDR3 is 14 amino acids long. With 6 bases removed from V and 7 bases from J, the gap between germline ends came to 19 bases. Uncultured naive and memory CD4+ T cells supplied DNA for deep TCR-beta sequencing. Data came from immunoSEQ multiplex PCR; TCRdb stores just in-frame clones and leaves some out. The data contain tens of thousands of clones, 75% to 90% of them singletons. The chain employs TRBV25-1 and TRBJ2-7; D remains ambiguous. This sequence originates from a human donor in good health. Sequencing input: memory CD4+ T cells from PBMCs. The CDR3 nucleotides are TGTGCCAGCAGACCACAAGAATCGGTGGGGGAGCAGTACTTC. Translating it yields CASRPQESVGEQYF.